What follows is one T cell receptor (beta chain) and its context. Its antigen is currently unknown. This specimen belongs to a study of OX40 agonist ivuxolimab in advanced cancers. In the study overall: Prior checkpoint blockade (anti-PD-1, anti-PD-L1 or anti-CTLA-4) was permitted; approximately 40% had it.

Measured with immunoSEQ multiplex PCR; TCRdb has only the in-frame clones, and not every one. This sample has 70,000 to 80,000 clones, with roughly 77% found just once. Study results and caveats: Patients with a partial response at 0.1-3.0 mg/kg had among the lowest clonal expansion.

The input for sequencing was CD4+ or CD8+ T cells sorted from blood, taken in a trial of the OX40 agonist ivuxolimab. The receptor's source is an adult with an advanced solid tumor such as melanoma, head and neck, liver or kidney cancer.

As DNA, the CDR3 is TGTGCCAGCAGCTCGGGACTAGCGGGAGATGAACTGTTCTTC. Translated, it gives CASSSGLAGDELFF. V usage is TRBV11-3 and J usage is TRBJ2-1, with 14 bases lining up with TRBD2. Germline lookup yields CDR1 SGHNT and CDR2 YENEEA. The CDR3 is 14 amino acids. The V and J ends lost 4 bases and 15 bases, in that order; junction bases with no gene match: 8. Filled out from reference TRBV11-3 and TRBJ2-1, the complete variable domain reads EAGVVQSPRYKIIEKKQPVAFWCNPISGHNTLYWYLQNLGQGPELLIRYENEEAVDDSQLPKDRFSAERLKGVDSTLKIQPAELGDSAVYLCASSSGLAGDELFFGPGTRLTVL.